This is a list of T cell receptor beta chains from one sample in a study of somatic mutations in cytotoxic T cells in rheumatoid arthritis. Sequenced by immunoSEQ multiplex PCR; TCRdb stores in-frame clones only, minus some. The sample holds over 8,500 clones, almost 85% seen once. Source material: CD8+ T cells sorted from blood. These receptors came from an older woman with rheumatoid arthritis. Each CDR3 is given without its conserved first and last residue. Each record gives: V gene, J gene, CDR3 protein.

TRBV27,TRBJ1-4,ASSSVTNEKLF
TRBV28,TRBJ2-4,ASSLGLQAGGGDIQY
TRBV15,TRBJ2-7,ATSSDQGLFSYEQY
TRBV2,TRBJ2-2,ASSRGSGELF
TRBV27,TRBJ1-2,ASSFNAETPIYGYT
TRBV9,TRBJ2-3,ASSVWAEPSSKGDTQY
TRBV28,TRBJ2-5,ASSIAEVQETQY
TRBV6-9,TRBJ1-5,ASSVGWGDPDPQH
TRBV5-4,TRBJ1-2,AVQGEGINYGYT
TRBV7-3,TRBJ2-3,ASSEQEGGGQWGTDTQY
TRBV7-9,TRBJ1-1,ASSLVLGQGSTEAF
TRBV7-9,TRBJ2-3,ASSSGLAGGPVFTDTQY
TRBV27,TRBJ2-7,ASSPEGVYSYEQY
TRBV4-3,TRBJ1-2,ASSQENNYGYT
TRBV13,TRBJ2-7,ASSPGQGAYEQY
TRBV7-9,TRBJ2-7,ASSPERRGPFYEQY
TRBV19,TRBJ1-1,ASSRNTEAF
TRBV7-8,TRBJ2-3,ASSPRLAGGGDTQY
TRBV10-3,TRBJ1-6,AISESRQPNSPLH
TRBV7-2,TRBJ2-7,ASSLVGGRRTYEQY
TRBV9,TRBJ2-1,ASSVGSYNEQF
TRBV27,TRBJ2-3,ASSSASGTGDTQY
TRBV6-5,TRBJ2-5,ASSYGRSQETQY
TRBV4-1,TRBJ2-7,ASSQESSGSREQY
TRBV7-6,TRBJ1-2,ASSRSTGDGYT
TRBV5-6,TRBJ2-7,ASSFSPGQGAYEQY
TRBV4-3,TRBJ2-7,ASSQGTGKFNEQY
TRBV5-5,TRBJ2-7,ASSLGGYEQY